The clone carrying this T cell receptor (beta chain) was detected a few times. Its specificity is not known. The data were taken from a study of T cell repertoires in cytomegalovirus infection. Study overall: Recently described HLA-C-restricted plus well-studied HLA-B-restricted CMV epitopes were used. CMV infection together with matching HLA type was indicated by public TCR beta signatures.

Study observations and caveats: HLA-C-restricted TCR beta clonotypes specific for CMV led the ex vivo response.

TCRdb reprocessed the reads via MiXCR and lists one record per CDR3 protein. Of about 920,000 distinct CDR3 sequences listed, 30% to 40% were seen once; the top ten hold about an eighth. V was trimmed by 6 bases and J by 4 bases, leaving 24 bases between them. The CDR3 sequence is 17 residues long. CDR1 and CDR2 from the germline V gene are LNHDA and SQIVND (reference sequence). The sequence was obtained from a human donor in good health (CMV status not recorded). Some clones in this sample may be carry-over from other donors' samples. The rearrangement links TRBV19 to TRBJ1-2, with D perhaps TRBD1 (5 bases). The sample consisted of cultured CD8+ T cells from PBMCs, taken from culture after CMV antigen stimulation. In DNA form, the CDR3 reads TGTGCCAGTAGGAGGGAGGTACAGCCCAGGGCGGTCTATGGCTACACCTTC. Translating it yields CASRREVQPRAVYGYTF.